This T cell receptor beta chain was sequenced in a study of blood T cell repertoires in COVID-19. The data were produced by immunoSEQ multiplex PCR, yet TCRdb's version contains in-frame clones alone and is incomplete. Of over 60,000 clones detected, more than 90% appear once; the ten largest clones hold around a sixth. Germline V CDR1 and CDR2: MNHEY, SVGAGI. V lost 8 bases and J 0 bases, leaving 13 bases between the germline ends. The CDR3 contains 14 residues. The sequence was collected from a woman of 80 years or more with active or convalescent COVID-19. The rearrangement uses TRBV6-5 and TRBJ1-2; perhaps TRBD1 as D (6 bases). The sequencing sample was made of peripheral blood. DNA of the CDR3: TGTGCCAGCGGACGGACAGAATCTAACTATGGCTACACCTTC. Translated, it gives CASGRTESNYGYTF.